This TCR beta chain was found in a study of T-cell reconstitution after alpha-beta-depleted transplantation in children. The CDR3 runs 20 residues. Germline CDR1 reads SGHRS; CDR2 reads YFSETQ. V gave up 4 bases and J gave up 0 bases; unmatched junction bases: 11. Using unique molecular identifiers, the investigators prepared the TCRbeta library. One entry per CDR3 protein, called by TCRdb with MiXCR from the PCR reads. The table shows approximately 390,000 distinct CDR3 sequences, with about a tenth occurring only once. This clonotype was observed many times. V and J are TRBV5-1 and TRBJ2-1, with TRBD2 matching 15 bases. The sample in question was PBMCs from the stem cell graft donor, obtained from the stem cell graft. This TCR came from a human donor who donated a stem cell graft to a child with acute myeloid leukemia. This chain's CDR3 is CASSILGTSGRSSSYNEQFF. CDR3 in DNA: TGCGCCAGCAGCATACTAGGGACTAGCGGGAGGTCTAGCTCCTACAATGAGCAGTTCTTC. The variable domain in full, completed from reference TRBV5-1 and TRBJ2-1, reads KAGVTQTPRYLIKTRGQQVTLSCSPISGHRSVSWYQQTPGQGLQFLFEYFSETQRNKGNFPGRFSGRQFSNSRSEMNVSTLELGDSALYLCASSILGTSGRSSSYNEQFFGPGTRLTVL.